The 24 T cell receptor beta chains given below trace back to one sample, sequenced in a study of CD8+ T cells in alopecia areata. cDNA reverse transcribed from extracted RNA served as the sequencing template. Assay: immunoSEQ multiplex PCR; the TCRdb copy retains only in-frame clones and omits some. The profile covers about 270,000 clones, none occurring a single time. The study sorted pooled cutaneous lymph node cells by CD4, CD8alpha, NKG2D, NKG2ACE and other markers. Specimen: CD4+ T cells sorted from a lymph node. Receptors were obtained from a C3H/HeJ mouse with alopecia areata. The mouse strain carries the MHC haplotype H2-k.

This clone was counted between two and nine times. Genes and germline come from the mouse. The read ends 3 residues early relative to the CDR3; the germline J gene fills the gap. V and J are TRBV19 and TRBJ1-6; 8 nucleotides agree with TRBD1. TRBJ1-6 counts as an open reading frame of uncertain function. Germline trimming cut 2 bases from V and 5 bases from J; bases unmatched to any gene: 3. Germline lookup yields CDR1 FNHDT and CDR2 SITEND (reference sequence). The CDR3 consists of 15 residues. The sequenced CDR3 bases are TGTGCCAGCAGTATCGGGGACAGGAATAATTCGCCC. The encoded protein is CASSIGDRNNSP. The full CDR3 protein reads CASSIGDRNNSPLYF.

This clone showed up just a few times. The genes and germline here are from mouse. Read coverage stops 4 residues before the CDR3 terminus; the germline J gene supplies the remainder. Other DNA sequences in the sample encode the same CDR3. The V and J genes are TRBV31 and TRBJ1-2; tentatively, D is TRBD1 (6 bases). This CDR3 region has 13 residues. The V gene's germline CDR1 is GKSSPN and CDR2 SITVG. V was clipped by 1 base and J by 2 bases, with 8 bases between them. Incomplete CDR3 DNA: TGTGCCTGGAGTCGGCAGGGGAACTCC. Protein: CAWSRQGNS. The entire CDR3 protein is CAWSRQGNSDYTF.

Details on this clone: Genes and germline come from the mouse. Sequencing ends 4 residues short of the CDR3 end; the germline J gene provides the rest. V is TRBV13-3 and J is TRBJ2-3; D is ambiguous. V lost 3 bases, J lost 1 base, and 6 bases lay in between. CDR1 and CDR2 (germline): NNHDY, SYVADS. The CDR3 sequence is 13 residues long. CDR3 DNA, as far as it was read: TGTGCCAGCAGTGTGGGTCGTGCAGAA. Residues: CASSVGRAE. The whole CDR3 sequence reads CASSVGRAETLYF.

This clone has a handful of counts. Mouse names are used for the genes. The read falls 4 residues short of the CDR3 end, and the missing part is taken from the germline J gene. The chain uses TRBV14 and TRBJ2-4, with 9 positions matching TRBD2. Germline V gene lookup returns CDR1 SGHDT and CDR2 FRDEAV. The trim removed 0 bases at V and 1 base at J, leaving 3 bases unmatched. This CDR3 is 16 amino acids long. Incomplete CDR3 DNA: TGTGCCAGCAGTTTCTTGGGGGGGCGCGGTCAAAAC. Translated, it gives CASSFLGGRGQN. The full-length CDR3 reads as CASSFLGGRGQNTLYF.

A word on this clone: Gene names follow the mouse nomenclature. The read halts 4 residues ahead of the CDR3 end, with the missing end drawn from the germline J gene. V gene TRBV13-3 combines with J gene TRBJ2-1; 12 bases are a match to TRBD2. Trimming cost V 5 bases and J 6 bases; bases outside gene matches: 6. This CDR3 has 15 amino acids. Germline CDR1 and CDR2: NNHDY and SYVADS. CDR3 in amino acids: CASSPRLGGLAEQFF. The covered CDR3 bases are TGTGCCAGCAGCCCCAGACTGGGGGGGCTTGCT.

The sample holds many counts of this clone. The genes are named according to mouse. The read terminates 3 residues ahead of where the CDR3 ends, so the germline J gene completes it. The V and J genes are TRBV19 and TRBJ1-6, with TRBD1 matching over 7 bases. TRBJ1-6 is an open reading frame, and its role is uncertain. CDR1 is FNHDT, CDR2 SITEND, per germline (reference sequence). The CDR3 has 13 amino acids. The junction had 3 bases not matched to a gene; V was cut back by 4 bases and J by 8 bases. The CDR3 loop is CASSVQGYSPLYF. The sequenced part of the CDR3 DNA is TGTGCCAGCAGTGTACAGGGGTATTCGCCC.

About this clone itself: Mouse germline and gene names are used. The read falls 4 residues short of the CDR3 end, and the missing part is taken from the germline J gene. V gene TRBV13-2 combines with J gene TRBJ2-7, with TRBD2 matching over 7 bases. Germline-derived CDR1 and CDR2 are NNHNN and SYGAGS (reference sequence). V lost 1 base, J lost 3 bases, and 4 bases stayed unmatched. The CDR3 sequence is 14 residues long. The sequenced part of the CDR3 DNA is TGTGCCAGCGGTGATCCCTGGGGGAACTAT. Protein: CASGDPWGNY. The CDR3 in its entirety is CASGDPWGNYEQYF.

For this clone: Gene and germline names: mouse. Read sequence stops 4 residues before the CDR3 end, and the germline J gene provides the missing end. The V and J genes are TRBV13-3 and TRBJ1-2; 7 nucleotides align to TRBD1. The ends lost 4 bases at V and 0 bases at J; junction bases unmatched: 3. This CDR3 has 14 amino acids. Per germline, CDR1 NNHDY and CDR2 SYVADS. CDR3 protein: CASSQGGANSDYTF. The DNA read from the CDR3 is TGTGCCAGCAGTCAGGGGGGAGCAAACTCC.

As to this clone: Gene names follow the mouse nomenclature. The CDR3 end lies 4 residues beyond the end of the read and is filled in from the germline J gene. The V call is TRBV31, the J call TRBJ2-3; D perhaps matches TRBD2 (7 bases). There are 15 residues in the CDR3. Germline CDR1 reads GKSSPN; CDR2 reads SITVG. Trimming stripped 2 bases from V and 3 bases from J, with 15 bases between. CDR3 protein: CAWSSGAGGAETLYF. The sequenced part of the CDR3 DNA is TGTGCCTGGAGTTCCGGGGCGGGGGGCGCAGAA.

This clone has a handful of counts. All gene names here are mouse names. The CDR3 goes on 4 residues after the read ends, and that part is filled in from the germline J gene. The V gene is TRBV31, the J gene TRBJ2-5; D might be TRBD1 (6 bases). The V and J ends lost 2 bases and 3 bases respectively, with 12 bases between them. This CDR3 is 14 amino acids long. The germline V gene encodes CDR1 GKSSPN and CDR2 SITVG. The CDR3 sequence is CAWSGSGQQDTQYF. The CDR3 DNA, read in part, is TGTGCCTGGAGTGGATCGGGACAACAAGAC. Full variable domain (outside the CDR3, taken from reference TRBV31 and TRBJ2-5): AQTIHQWPVAEIKAVGSPLSLGCTIKGKSSPNLYWYWQATGGTLQQLFYSITVGQVESVVQLNLSASRPKDDQFILSTEKLLLSHSGFYLCAWSGSGQQDTQYFGPGTRLLVL.

Regarding this clone: Mouse gene names and germline throughout. The read falls 4 residues short of the CDR3 end, and the missing part is taken from the germline J gene. This chain uses TRBV5 with TRBJ2-1, with TRBD1 identical over 7 bases. Germline V CDR1 and CDR2: LGHNA, YNLKQL (reference sequence). The CDR3 has 14 residues. J lost 4 bases, V lost 4 bases, and 4 bases had no gene match. The chain's CDR3 is CASSPTGEYAEQFF. CDR3 DNA, as far as it was read: TGTGCCAGCAGCCCTACAGGGGAGTATGCT.

This clone turned up a few times. Gene names and germline refer to mouse. Read sequence stops 4 residues before the CDR3 end, and the germline J gene provides the missing end. The chain is built from TRBV13-1 and TRBJ2-1, with a weak D call TRBD1 (6 bases). Germline lookup yields CDR1 NSHNY and CDR2 SYGAGN. The CDR3 is 16 residues long. V shed 0 bases and J shed 0 bases, with 10 bases lying between them. CDR3 sequence reads: CASSDAAGVNYAEQFF. Incomplete CDR3 DNA: TGTGCCAGCAGTGATGCAGCAGGGGTTAACTATGCT.

This clone was observed a handful of times. The gene symbols are mouse symbols. The CDR3 goes on 4 residues after the read ends, and that part is filled in from the germline J gene. The V gene is TRBV19, the J gene TRBJ2-2; no clear D. The CDR3 runs 13 residues. Germline V gene sequence: CDR1 FNHDT, CDR2 SITEND (reference sequence). Between the trimmed V and J ends, which lost 6 bases and 0 bases, there was a span of 6 bases. CDR3 protein: CASTPANTGQLYF. Partial CDR3 DNA: TGTGCCAGCACCCCTGCAAACACCGGG.

This clone showed up just a few times. Gene names and germline refer to mouse. The CDR3 is cut off 3 residues early in the read; its end comes from the germline J gene. The same CDR3 also results from other DNA sequences found in this sample. The V and J genes are TRBV19 and TRBJ1-6; weak D call: TRBD1 (6 bases). TRBJ1-6 is marked as an open reading frame, function uncertain. The CDR3 runs 12 residues. V lost 5 bases to trimming and J lost 7 bases, with 7 bases between them. Looked up from germline, CDR1 is FNHDT and CDR2 is SITEND (reference sequence). CDR3 sequence reads: CASRQGNSPLYF. The part of the CDR3 DNA that was read is TGTGCCAGCAGACAGGGAAATTCGCCC.

This clone was counted between two and nine times. The gene names given are mouse names. The sample has other DNA sequences that encode this CDR3 too. Incomplete CDR3 DNA: TGTGCCAGCAGTGAACAGGGGGGCTATAATTCGCCC. It codes for CASSEQGGYNSP. The full CDR3 sequence reads CASSEQGGYNSPLYF. This rearrangement joins TRBV13-1 to TRBJ1-6, with 8 positions matching TRBD1. Coverage ceases 3 residues before the CDR3 finishes, and the germline J gene fills in the end. TRBJ1-6 is an open reading frame whose function is uncertain. The trim removed 2 bases at V and 3 bases at J, leaving 1 base unmatched. The germline V gene encodes CDR1 NSHNY and CDR2 SYGAGN. CDR3 length: 15 residues.

This clone was counted a few times. Genes and germline are mouse. The read falls 4 residues short of the CDR3 end, and the missing part is taken from the germline J gene. In the same sample, other DNA sequences code for this CDR3. The genes are TRBV13-3 and TRBJ2-3; 9 bases agree with TRBD2. CDR3 length: 16 residues. The germline CDR1 and CDR2 sequences are NNHDY and SYVADS. V lost 3 bases to trimming and J lost 0 bases; unmatched junction nucleotides: 5. CDR3: CASSGGLGTSAETLYF. The CDR3 DNA, read in part, is TGTGCCAGCAGTGGAGGACTGGGGACTAGTGCAGAA.

This clone occurred a few times. The germline and genes are mouse ones. The DNA ends 4 residues before the CDR3 does, and the rest of the CDR3 is filled in from the germline J gene. This rearrangement joins TRBV19 to TRBJ2-3, with 7 bases matching TRBD2. The CDR3 is 15 residues long. Germline trimming cut 5 bases from V and 0 bases from J; bases unmatched to any gene: 6. The germline gives CDR1 FNHDT, CDR2 SITEND (reference sequence). CDR3 loop: CASSPWGSSAETLYF. The sequenced part of the CDR3 DNA is TGTGCCAGCAGCCCCTGGGGGTCTAGTGCAGAA.

This clone turned up a few times. Genes and germline are mouse. The read is 4 residues too short to cover the CDR3 end, so that end is filled in from the germline J gene. This specimen includes other DNA sequences encoding the same CDR3. The gene calls are TRBV19 and TRBJ2-1; TRBD2 aligns across 12 bases. The CDR3 covers 14 residues. V dropped 5 bases and J dropped 4; count of bases not matched to a gene: 1. The germline CDR1 and CDR2 sequences are FNHDT and SITEND (reference sequence). CDR3: CASRGLGGYAEQFF. Incomplete CDR3 DNA: TGTGCCAGCAGGGGACTGGGGGGTTATGCT.

Notes on this clone: Genes and germline come from the mouse. The read is 4 residues too short to cover the CDR3 end, so that end is filled in from the germline J gene. This chain uses TRBV1 with TRBJ1-1; no firm D call. Germline CDR1 reads NSQYPW; CDR2 reads LRSPGD (reference sequence). The CDR3 runs to 16 residues. The ends were cut back, 0 bases at V and 0 bases at J, with 11 bases in the middle. CDR3 sequence: CTCSADRTLANTEVFF. CDR3 bases read: TGCACCTGCAGTGCAGATCGGACTCTAGCAAACACA.

Details on this clone: Mouse germline and gene names are used. The read stops 4 residues short of the end of the CDR3; the missing end is completed from the germline J gene. This chain uses TRBV13-1 with TRBJ2-7; D unresolved. CDR3 length equals 13 residues. V was cut by 2 bases and J by 0 bases, with 6 bases left in between. Germline V CDR1 and CDR2: NSHNY, SYGAGN. Partial CDR3 DNA: TGTGCCAGCAGTGACAGAAACTCCTAT. This gives the protein CASSDRNSY. The whole CDR3 protein reads CASSDRNSYEQYF.

This clone was seen only a few times. Mouse names are used for the genes. With the read ending 4 residues before the CDR3 end, the germline J gene is used to fill in that end. Other DNA sequences in this sample translate to the same CDR3. The chain employs TRBV5 and TRBJ2-5; tentatively, D is TRBD1 (6 bases). The CDR3 is 14 residues long. The germline V gene encodes CDR1 LGHNA and CDR2 YNLKQL (reference sequence). V lost 4 bases, J lost 2 bases, and 10 bases lay in between. CDR3 loop: CASSLQGGQDTQYF. CDR3 bases read: TGTGCCAGCAGCCTACAGGGAGGCCAAGAC.

In this sample, this clone turned up a few times. The gene symbols are mouse symbols. Coverage ceases 4 residues before the CDR3 finishes, and the germline J gene fills in the end. The chain joins TRBV1 to TRBJ1-2; D is perhaps TRBD1 (6 bases). Germline V CDR1 and CDR2: NSQYPW, LRSPGD (reference sequence). Trimming took off 2 bases at V and 0 bases at J, with 13 bases between the two ends. This CDR3 is 16 amino acids long. The sequenced CDR3 bases are TGCACCTGCAGTGCAAGGGGGGGAACATCAAACTCC. Protein product: CTCSARGGTSNS. The full CDR3 is CTCSARGGTSNSDYTF.

This clone came up a few times. The gene names given are mouse names. The missing CDR3 end, 4 residues past where the read stops, is filled in from the germline J gene. The V gene is TRBV31, the J gene TRBJ1-1; D remains unclear. V was shortened by 0 bases and J by 0 bases, with 8 bases between the two germline ends. Germline V gene lookup returns CDR1 GKSSPN and CDR2 SITVG. The CDR3 spans 14 residues. The CDR3 sequence: CAWSLVQSNTEVFF. The covered CDR3 bases are TGTGCCTGGAGTCTAGTACAGTCAAACACA.

This clone was seen a handful of times. The genes are named according to mouse. The missing CDR3 end, 4 residues past where the read stops, is filled in from the germline J gene. The chain couples TRBV5 to TRBJ2-3, with 10 bases identical to TRBD2. Germline CDR1 and CDR2: LGHNA and YNLKQL (reference sequence). This CDR3 spans 18 amino acids. J gave up 0 bases and V 0 bases, and 6 bases lay outside the gene matches. The sequenced CDR3 bases are TGTGCCAGCAGCCAAGATCGAGGACTGGGGGCTAGTGCAGAA. Translated: CASSQDRGLGASAE. The whole CDR3 sequence is CASSQDRGLGASAETLYF.